The sample holds one count of the clone carrying this T cell receptor (beta chain). Original data processing: Scientists estimated how many nucleated cells there were by amplifying reference gene primers. Clones were sequenced by immunoSEQ multiplex PCR, and TCRdb holds only the in-frame ones, with some missing. V and J calls and clone size come straight from that table; D and trimming were deduced from the DNA. Of 90,000 to 150,000 clones in the sample, more than 75% are singletons; the top ten hold 3.5% to 4.5%. This record belongs to a study of blood T cell repertoires in COVID-19. Study-wide background: Donors in the United States, Italy and Spain gave samples during acute or convalescent COVID-19. The cDNA or gDNA used as material had been derived from T cells, B-cell-depleted T cells, or PBMCs.

The V end lost 0 bases, the J end lost 2 bases, and 16 bases lay between the germline ends. CDR3 size: 17 residues. Germline V gene lookup returns CDR1 SEHNR and CDR2 FQNEAQ (reference sequence). This receptor was obtained from a man aged 55 to 70 with acute or convalescent COVID-19. This sequence joins TRBV7-9 and TRBJ1-2; no clear D gene. Sequencing used peripheral blood. The CDR3 sequence: CASSLAHSYDRNYGYTF. CDR3 bases: TGTGCCAGCAGCTTAGCCCACAGCTATGACCGCAACTATGGCTACACCTTC.